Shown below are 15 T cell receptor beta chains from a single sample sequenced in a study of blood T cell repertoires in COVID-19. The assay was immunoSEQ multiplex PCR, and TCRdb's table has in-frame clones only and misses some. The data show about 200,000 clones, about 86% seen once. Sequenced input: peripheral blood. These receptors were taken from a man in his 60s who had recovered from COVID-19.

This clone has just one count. The CDR3 region is CASSPLDGAGGFQTEQYF. The CDR3 DNA is TGTGCCAGCTCACCACTCGACGGAGCGGGCGGCTTCCAAACCGAGCAGTACTTC. The chain links TRBV18 to TRBJ2-7; D might be TRBD2 (6 bases). Looked up from germline, CDR1 is KGHSH and CDR2 is LQKENI. Trimming left V 1 base short and J 6 bases short, with 25 bases between. This CDR3 spans 18 amino acids.

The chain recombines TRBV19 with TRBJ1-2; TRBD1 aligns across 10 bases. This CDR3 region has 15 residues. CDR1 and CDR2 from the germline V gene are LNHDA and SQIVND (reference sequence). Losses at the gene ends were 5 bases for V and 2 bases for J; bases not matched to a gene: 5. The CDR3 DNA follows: TGTGCCAGTAGTCCGCGGACAGGGGGGAACTATGGCTACACCTTC. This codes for CASSPRTGGNYGYTF.

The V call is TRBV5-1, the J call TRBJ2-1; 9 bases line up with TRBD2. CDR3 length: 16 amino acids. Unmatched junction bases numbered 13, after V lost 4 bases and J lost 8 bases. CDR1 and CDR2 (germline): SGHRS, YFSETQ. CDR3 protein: CASSGGLAGGKDEQFF. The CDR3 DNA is TGCGCCAGCAGCGGGGGACTAGCCGGGGGTAAGGATGAGCAGTTCTTC.

The CDR3 DNA reads TGTGCCTGGAGTGGAGACCCGCGGGGGGATGAGCAGTTCTTC. This encodes CAWSGDPRGDEQFF. The J gene is TRBJ2-1, the V gene TRBV30; 8 positions agree with TRBD2. The CDR3 totals 14 residues. Germline CDR1 and CDR2: GTSNPN and SVGIG (reference sequence). V trimming: 1 base; J trimming: 8 bases; junction bases outside the gene matches: 7. The full variable domain, in which reference TRBV30 and TRBJ2-1 provide the parts outside the CDR3, is SQTIHQWPATLVQPVGSPLSLECTVEGTSNPNLYWYRQAAGRGLQLLFYSVGIGQISSEVPQNLSASRPQDRQFILSSKKLLLSDSGFYLCAWSGDPRGDEQFFGPGTRLTVL.

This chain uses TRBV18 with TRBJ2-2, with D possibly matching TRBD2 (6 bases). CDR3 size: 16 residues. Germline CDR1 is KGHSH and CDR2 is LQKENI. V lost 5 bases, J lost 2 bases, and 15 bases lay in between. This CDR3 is CASSFTRDSNTGELFF. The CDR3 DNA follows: TGTGCCAGCTCATTCACCCGGGACTCCAACACCGGGGAGCTGTTTTTT.

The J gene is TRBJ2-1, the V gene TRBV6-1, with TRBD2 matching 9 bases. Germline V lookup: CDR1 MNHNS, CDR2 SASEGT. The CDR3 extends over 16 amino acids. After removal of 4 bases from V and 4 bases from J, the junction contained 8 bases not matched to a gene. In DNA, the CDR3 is TGTGCCAGCAGTGCCGGTGGTAGCGGGAGTTACAATGAGCAGTTCTTC. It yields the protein CASSAGGSGSYNEQFF.

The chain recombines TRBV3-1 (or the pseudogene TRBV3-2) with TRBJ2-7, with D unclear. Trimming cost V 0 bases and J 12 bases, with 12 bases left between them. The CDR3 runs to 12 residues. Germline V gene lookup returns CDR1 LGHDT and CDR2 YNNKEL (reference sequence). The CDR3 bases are TGTGCCAGCAGCCAAGAGCCGAACAATCGGTACTTC. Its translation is CASSQEPNNRYF.

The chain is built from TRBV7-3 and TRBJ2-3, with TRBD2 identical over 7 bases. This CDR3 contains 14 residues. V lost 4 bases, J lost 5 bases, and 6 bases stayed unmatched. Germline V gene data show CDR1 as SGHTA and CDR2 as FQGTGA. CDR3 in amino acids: CASSSSGVGDTQYF. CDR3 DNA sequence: TGTGCCAGCAGCTCGAGCGGGGTGGGAGATACGCAGTATTTT. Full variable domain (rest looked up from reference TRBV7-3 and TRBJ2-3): GAGVSQTPSNKVTEKGKYVELRCDPISGHTALYWYRQSLGQGPEFLIYFQGTGAADDSGLPNDRFFAVRPEGSVSTLKIQRTERGDSAVYLCASSSSGVGDTQYFGPGTRLTVL.

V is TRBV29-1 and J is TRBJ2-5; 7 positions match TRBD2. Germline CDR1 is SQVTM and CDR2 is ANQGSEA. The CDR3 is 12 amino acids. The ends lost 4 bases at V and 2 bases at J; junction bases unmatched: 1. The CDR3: CSVAGLQETQYF. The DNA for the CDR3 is TGCAGCGTTGCGGGACTACAAGAGACCCAGTACTTC.

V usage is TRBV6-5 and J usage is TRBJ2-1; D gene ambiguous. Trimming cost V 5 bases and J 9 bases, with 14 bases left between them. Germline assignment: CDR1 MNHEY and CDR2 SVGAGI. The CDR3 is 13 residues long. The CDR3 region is CASSQWRGSEQFF. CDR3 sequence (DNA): TGTGCCAGCAGTCAGTGGAGAGGCAGTGAGCAGTTCTTC.

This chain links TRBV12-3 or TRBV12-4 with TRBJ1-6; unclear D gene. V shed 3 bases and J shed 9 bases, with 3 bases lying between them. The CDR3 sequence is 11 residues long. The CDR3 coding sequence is TGTGCCAGCAGTTTGGCTTCACCCCTCCACTTT. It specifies CASSLASPLHF.

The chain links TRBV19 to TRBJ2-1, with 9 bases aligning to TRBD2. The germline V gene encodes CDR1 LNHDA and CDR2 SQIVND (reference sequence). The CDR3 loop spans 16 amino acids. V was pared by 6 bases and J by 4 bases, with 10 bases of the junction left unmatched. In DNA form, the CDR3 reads TGTGCCAGTAGCCGACTAGCGGACCGACTGTACAATGAGCAGTTCTTC. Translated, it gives CASSRLADRLYNEQFF.

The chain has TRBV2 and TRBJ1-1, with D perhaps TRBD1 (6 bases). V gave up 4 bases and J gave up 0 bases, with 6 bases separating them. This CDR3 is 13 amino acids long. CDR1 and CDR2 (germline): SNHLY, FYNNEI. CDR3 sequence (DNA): TGTGCCAGCAGTGGACAGGTGAACACTGAAGCTTTCTTT. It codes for CASSGQVNTEAFF.

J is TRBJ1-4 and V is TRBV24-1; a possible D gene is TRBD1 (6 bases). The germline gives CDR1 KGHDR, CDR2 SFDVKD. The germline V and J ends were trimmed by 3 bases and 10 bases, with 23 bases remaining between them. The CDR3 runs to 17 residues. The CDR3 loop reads CATSDDPATGIEGKLFF. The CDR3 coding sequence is TGTGCCACCAGTGATGATCCCGCGACAGGCATTGAGGGAAAACTGTTTTTT.

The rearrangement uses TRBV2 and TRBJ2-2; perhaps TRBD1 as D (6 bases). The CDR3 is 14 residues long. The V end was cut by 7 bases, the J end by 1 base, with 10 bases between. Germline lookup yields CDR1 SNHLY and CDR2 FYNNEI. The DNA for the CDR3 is TGTGCCAGCAAGGAACAGGGGAACACCGGGGAGCTGTTTTTT. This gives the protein CASKEQGNTGELFF.